Sequencing of this T cell receptor (beta chain) was carried out in a study of blood T cell repertoires in COVID-19. Study-wide background: Both acute and convalescent COVID-19 samples were obtained from the United States, Italy and Spain. PBMCs, B-cell-depleted T cells, or T cells were the source of the cDNA or gDNA that made up the material.

Cohorts were based on clinical histories the participants reported. As handled by the study authors: Amplification of reference gene primers was used by the study to estimate nucleated cell counts. Some clones are missing from TCRdb's copy, which holds only in-frame ones; the method was immunoSEQ multiplex PCR. The DNA was the basis for D and trimming; V, J and clone size are from that table. The sample gives about 380,000 clones, approximately 90% of which show up once; more than 0.95% is in the top ten. Between the trimmed V and J ends, which lost 1 base and 1 base, there was a span of 10 bases. There are 15 residues in the CDR3. Germline V gene data show CDR1 as KGHSH and CDR2 as LQKENI.

Sequenced sample: PBMCs or T cells enriched from blood (not recorded which). This clonotype was sampled from a woman aged 18-29 years who had recovered from COVID-19. The V gene is TRBV18, the J gene TRBJ1-1, with unresolved D. CDR3 amino acids: CASSPQGGGNTEAFF. The CDR3 nucleotides are TGTGCCAGCTCACCACAAGGCGGAGGGAACACTGAAGCTTTCTTT. Combining the CDR3 with reference TRBV18 and TRBJ1-1 gives the whole variable domain NAGVMQNPRHLVRRRGQEARLRCSPMKGHSHVYWYRQLPEEGLKFMVYLQKENIIDESGMPKERFSAEFPKEGPSILRIQQVVRGDSAAYFCASSPQGGGNTEAFFGQGTRLTVV.